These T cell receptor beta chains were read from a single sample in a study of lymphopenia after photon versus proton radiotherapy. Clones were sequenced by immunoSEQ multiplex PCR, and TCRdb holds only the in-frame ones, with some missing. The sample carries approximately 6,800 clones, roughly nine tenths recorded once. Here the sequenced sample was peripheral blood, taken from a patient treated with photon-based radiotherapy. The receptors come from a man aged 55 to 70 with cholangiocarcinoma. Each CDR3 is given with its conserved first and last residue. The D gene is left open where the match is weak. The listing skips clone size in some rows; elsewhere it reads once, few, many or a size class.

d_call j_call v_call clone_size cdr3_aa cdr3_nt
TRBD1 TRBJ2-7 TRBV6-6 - CASSYPGQIYEQYF TGTGCCAGCAGTTACCCGGGACAGATCTACGAGCAGTACTTC
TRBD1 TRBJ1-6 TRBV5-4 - CASSSNRGMNSPLHF TGTGCCAGCAGCTCGAACAGGGGGATGAATTCACCCCTCCACTTT
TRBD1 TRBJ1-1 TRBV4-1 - CASSQATGTFYTEAFF TGCGCCAGCAGCCAAGCGACAGGGACCTTCTACACTGAAGCTTTCTTT
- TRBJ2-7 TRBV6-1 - CASSRGSYEQYF TGTGCCAGCAGCAGGGGCTCCTACGAGCAGTACTTC
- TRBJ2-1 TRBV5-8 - CASSFVDGHNEQFF TGTGCCAGCAGCTTTGTGGACGGCCACAATGAGCAGTTCTTC
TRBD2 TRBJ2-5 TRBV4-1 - CASSLRRGGGADETQYF TGCGCCAGCAGCCTCAGAAGAGGCGGGGGGGCGGATGAGACCCAGTACTTC
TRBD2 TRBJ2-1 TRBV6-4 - CASSDSFDGGAYNEQFF TGTGCCAGCAGTGACTCTTTCGACGGGGGGGCCTACAATGAGCAGTTCTTC
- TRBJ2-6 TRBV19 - CASSMAGTPFSGANVLTF TGTGCCAGTAGTATGGCGGGAACCCCCTTCTCTGGGGCCAACGTCCTGACTTTC
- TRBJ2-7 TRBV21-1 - CASSRQPYEQYF TGTGCCAGCAGCAGGCAGCCCTACGAGCAGTACTTC
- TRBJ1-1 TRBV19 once CASSIEDWNTEAFF TGTGCCAGTAGTATTGAGGACTGGAACACTGAAGCTTTCTTT
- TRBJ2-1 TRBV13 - CASSLGGKSYNEQFF TGTGCCAGCAGCTTAGGGGGAAAATCCTACAATGAGCAGTTCTTC
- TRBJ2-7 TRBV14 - CASSRSGIEQYF TGTGCCAGCAGTCGTTCGGGAATCGAGCAGTACTTC
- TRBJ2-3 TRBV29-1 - CSVDPRGTDTQYF TGCAGCGTGGATCCCCGGGGAACAGATACGCAGTATTTT
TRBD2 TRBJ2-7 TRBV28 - CASRTSGYPYEQYF TGTGCCAGCAGGACTAGCGGTTACCCCTACGAGCAGTACTTC
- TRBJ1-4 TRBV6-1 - CASRDSDEKLFF TGTGCCAGCAGGGACAGTGATGAAAAACTGTTTTTT